This T cell receptor beta chain was captured by sequencing in a study of response to subunit inactivated influenza vaccine. This CDR3 has 16 amino acids. Germline values: CDR1 SGHAT, CDR2 FQDESV (reference sequence). Trimming took off 1 base at V and 2 bases at J, with 15 bases between the two ends. TCRdb redid the calling of the RT-PCR reads with MiXCR, one entry per CDR3 protein. The table includes some 540,000 distinct CDR3 sequences, 20% to 25% detected once. These data were likewise used in another study, on T cells expressing NK-cell markers. This second report adds: TCR beta cDNA was made by 5'RACE template switching with UMIs. Whether expanded NKG2C+ T cell clones recognized HCMV stayed uncertain.

The sample was CD4+ T cells sorted from PBMCs, taken 12 days after vaccination. This sequence originates from a man aged 50 or older who received an inactivated influenza vaccine. The rearrangement uses TRBV11-1 and TRBJ2-7, with D possibly TRBD1 on 5 matching bases. CDR3 coding DNA: TGTGCCAGCAGCTTAGGTCGAACAGGTCCACCCTACGAGCAGTACTTC. The encoded protein is CASSLGRTGPPYEQYF.